This entry describes one TCR beta chain. Libraries were prepared by immunoSEQ multiplex PCR; TCRdb keeps only in-frame clonotypes and omits some of them. The table has fewer than 85,000 clones, around 94% seen once. The record originates from a study of technical replicates of blood from a handful of donors. The ends were cut back, 0 bases at V and 1 base at J, with 10 bases in the middle. Per germline, CDR1 SGHTA and CDR2 FQGNSA. The CDR3 is made up of 16 amino acids. This chain connects TRBV7-2 to TRBJ2-1; D possibly corresponds to TRBD2 (5 bases). This receptor was obtained from a human donor in good health. The sequenced sample consisted of T cells isolated from PBMCs. CDR3 amino acids: CASSLAPSWSYNEQFF. For the CDR3, the DNA is TGTGCCAGCAGCTTAGCGCCTAGCTGGTCCTACAATGAGCAGTTCTTC.